This is a list of T cell receptor beta chains from one sample in a study of T cell clones after liver transplantation. Repertoires were generated with immunoSEQ multiplex PCR, while TCRdb's copy carries only in-frame clones and drops some. This sample has some 16,000 clones; over 75% occur once, and the top ten carry around 32%. Here the sequenced sample was CD8+ T cells from blood, taken 48 to 50 months after liver transplant. These receptors were taken from a human patient who received a liver transplant. The graft donor may account for some of the T cells. The CDR3 runs from the conserved cysteine through the conserved F or W. D genes are given only for firm matches. Size values are once, few and many counts, or a class for expanded clones, and some rows have none.

cdr3_nt	cdr3_aa	clone_size	v_call	j_call	d_call
TGTGCCAGCAGCTTCGGTCAGGACTCCTACGAGCAGTACTTC	CASSFGQDSYEQYF	NA	TRBV5-6	TRBJ2-7	NA
TGTGCCAGCAGTTACAGGGAGGGGAACACTGAAGCTTTCTTT	CASSYREGNTEAFF	NA	TRBV6-5	TRBJ1-1	NA
TGTGCCTGGAGTAGGGGGTCCAGAGACGAGCAGTACTTC	CAWSRGSRDEQYF	NA	TRBV30	TRBJ2-7	NA
TGTGCCAGCAGCTCACGGCCTATGCCGGGACCCCCTGGGGACTATGGCTACACCTTC	CASSSRPMPGPPGDYGYTF	NA	TRBV7-9	TRBJ1-2	NA
TGTGCCAGCAGCGGGTCGGGACTAGCGTTCTCTGGGGCCAACGTCCTGACTTTC	CASSGSGLAFSGANVLTF	once	TRBV9	TRBJ2-6	TRBD2
TGTGCCAGCAGCTGGGACAGACTCTCCTACGAGCAGTACTTC	CASSWDRLSYEQYF	NA	TRBV6-5	TRBJ2-7	TRBD1
TGTGCCAGCAGTCCCGGGACAGGGGGCACAGATACGCAGTATTTT	CASSPGTGGTDTQYF	NA	TRBV27	TRBJ2-3	TRBD1
TGTGCCAGCAGCTTAGGTCCTCTCTATGGCTACACCTTC	CASSLGPLYGYTF	NA	TRBV7-6	TRBJ1-2	NA
TGTACCGTTGAGGTTGAAGGGAATACGCAGTATTTT	CTVEVEGNTQYF	NA	TRBV5-8	TRBJ2-3	NA
TGCGCCAGCAGCCAAACAGGGGGCGGCCACACTGAAGCTTTCTTT	CASSQTGGGHTEAFF	NA	TRBV4-3	TRBJ1-1	TRBD1
TGTGCCAGCAGTGAAAAGGGTTTGTGGGATGTTCAAGAGACCCAGTACTTC	CASSEKGLWDVQETQYF	NA	TRBV6-1	TRBJ2-5	NA
TGCGCCAGCAGCCAAGCTGCCGCGAGCTCCTACAATGAGCAGTTCTTC	CASSQAAASSYNEQFF	NA	TRBV4-3	TRBJ2-1	NA